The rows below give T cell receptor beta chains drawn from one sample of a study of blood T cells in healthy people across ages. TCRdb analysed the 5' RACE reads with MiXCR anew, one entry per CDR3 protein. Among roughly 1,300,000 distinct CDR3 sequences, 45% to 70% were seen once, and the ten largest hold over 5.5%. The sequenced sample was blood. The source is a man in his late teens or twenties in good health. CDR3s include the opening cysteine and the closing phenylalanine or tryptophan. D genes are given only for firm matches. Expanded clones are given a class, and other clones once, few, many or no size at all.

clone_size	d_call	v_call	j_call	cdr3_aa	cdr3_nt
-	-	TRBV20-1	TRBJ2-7	CSARPGQSVYEQYF	TGCAGTGCTAGGCCGGGTCAAAGCGTTTACGAGCAGTACTTC
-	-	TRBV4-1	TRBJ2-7	CASSPIGSYEQYF	TGCGCCAGCAGCCCCATTGGGTCCTACGAGCAGTACTTC
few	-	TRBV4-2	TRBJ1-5	CASSQSGFNQPQHF	TGTGCCAGCAGCCAGTCCGGGTTTAATCAGCCCCAGCATTTT
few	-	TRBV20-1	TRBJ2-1	CSAPFPGHGLEQFF	TGCAGTGCTCCTTTCCCGGGACACGGACTAGAGCAGTTCTTC
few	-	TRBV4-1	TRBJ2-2	CASSIGSGELFF	TGCGCCAGCAGCATAGGAAGCGGGGAGCTGTTTTTT
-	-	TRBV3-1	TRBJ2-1	CASSQAAGNEQFF	TGTGCCAGCAGCCAAGCAGCAGGCAATGAGCAGTTCTTC
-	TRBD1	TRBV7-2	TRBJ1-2	CASSLARFRDRDFSYTF	TGTGCCAGCAGCTTAGCCCGCTTCCGGGACAGGGACTTTAGCTACACCTTC
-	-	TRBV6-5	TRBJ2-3	CASSYPLEPDTQYF	TGTGCCAGCAGTTACCCACTAGAGCCAGATACGCAGTATTTT
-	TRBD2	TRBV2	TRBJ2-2	CASGRGANTGELFF	TGTGCCAGCGGGAGGGGCGCCAACACCGGGGAGCTGTTTTTT
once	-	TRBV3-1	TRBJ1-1	CASSQDGFFAFF	TGTGCCAGCAGCCAAGACGGGTTCTTCGCTTTCTTT
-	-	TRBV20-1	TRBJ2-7	CSAKFGGFPSYEQYF	TGCAGTGCTAAGTTTGGGGGGTTCCCCTCCTACGAGCAGTACTTC
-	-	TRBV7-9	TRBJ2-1	CASSASMDRPRGEQFF	TGTGCCAGCAGCGCATCGATGGACAGACCCCGGGGTGAGCAGTTCTTC
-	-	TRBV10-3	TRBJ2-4	CAIGEVREQYF	TGTGCCATAGGAGAAGTAAGAGAGCAGTACTTC
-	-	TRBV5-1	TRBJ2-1	CASSRGGGKIYNEQFF	TGCGCCAGCAGCCGAGGGGGTGGGAAGATCTACAATGAGCAGTTCTTC
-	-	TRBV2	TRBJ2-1	CASGWTVANNEQFF	TGTGCCAGCGGATGGACAGTTGCCAACAATGAGCAGTTCTTC
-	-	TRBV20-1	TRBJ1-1	CSAARELKAFF	TGCAGTGCTGCGAGGGAGTTGAAAGCTTTCTTT
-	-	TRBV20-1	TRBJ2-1	CSARPQSFYNEQFF	TGCAGTGCTAGGCCCCAGAGTTTCTACAATGAGCAGTTCTTC
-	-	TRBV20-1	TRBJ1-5	CSARGLRDQPQHF	TGCAGTGCTAGAGGACTCCGGGATCAGCCCCAGCATTTT
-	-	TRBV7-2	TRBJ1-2	CASSSTHLPGKGYTF	TGTGCCAGCAGCTCCACACACCTCCCGGGGAAGGGCTACACCTTC
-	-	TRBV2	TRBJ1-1	CASPWGRLMNTEAFF	TGTGCCAGCCCTTGGGGGAGACTCATGAACACTGAAGCTTTCTTT
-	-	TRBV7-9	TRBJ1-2	CASSLVGQGSGSYTF	TGTGCCAGCAGCTTAGTTGGCCAGGGGTCGGGTAGCTACACCTTC
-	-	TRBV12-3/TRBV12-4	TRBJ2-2	CASSWGRELFF	TGTGCCAGCAGTTGGGGTAGGGAGCTGTTTTTT
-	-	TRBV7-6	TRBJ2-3	CASSPESVTDTQYF	TGTGCCAGCAGCCCGGAAAGTGTCACAGATACGCAGTATTTT
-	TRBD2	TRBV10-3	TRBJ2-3	CAIGFRAGGLANTQYF	TGTGCCATCGGTTTCAGAGCGGGAGGGTTAGCAAATACGCAGTATTTT
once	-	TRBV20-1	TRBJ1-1	CSARDWGVITEAFF	TGCAGTGCTAGAGATTGGGGAGTAATCACTGAGGCTTTCTTT
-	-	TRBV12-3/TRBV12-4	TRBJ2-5	CASSPGSSRRETQYF	TGTGCCAGCAGTCCAGGGTCTAGCCGGAGGGAGACCCAGTACTTC
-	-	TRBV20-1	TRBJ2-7	CSAPGTPHEQYF	TGCAGTGCTCCCGGGACACCTCACGAGCAGTACTTC
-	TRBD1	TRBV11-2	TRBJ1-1	CASSWETGSEAFF	TGTGCCAGCAGCTGGGAGACAGGGTCTGAAGCTTTCTTT
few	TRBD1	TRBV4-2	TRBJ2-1	CASSRMNRGLDNEQFF	TGTGCCAGCAGCAGAATGAACAGGGGGCTGGACAATGAGCAGTTCTTC
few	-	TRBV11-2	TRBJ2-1	CASSQPRIEQFF	TGTGCCAGCAGCCAGCCCCGGATTGAGCAGTTCTTC
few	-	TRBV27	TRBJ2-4	CASRTGLLDIQYF	TGTGCCAGCAGAACCGGGTTGTTGGACATTCAGTACTTC
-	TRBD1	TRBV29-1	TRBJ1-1	CSGWDRGTEAFF	TGCAGCGGCTGGGACAGAGGAACTGAAGCTTTCTTT
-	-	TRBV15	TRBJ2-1	CATSRDSGRKHYNEQFF	TGTGCCACCAGCAGAGATTCGGGGCGGAAACACTACAATGAGCAGTTCTTC
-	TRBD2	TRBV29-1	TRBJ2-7	CSVEDPSGGHYEQYF	TGCAGCGTTGAAGATCCTAGCGGGGGCCACTACGAGCAGTACTTC
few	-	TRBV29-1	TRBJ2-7	CSVGHGAEQYF	TGCAGCGTAGGACACGGGGCCGAGCAGTACTTC
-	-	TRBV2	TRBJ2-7	CASKVSYEQYF	TGTGCCAGCAAGGTTAGCTACGAGCAGTACTTC
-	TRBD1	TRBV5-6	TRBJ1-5	CASSLGQGADQPQHF	TGTGCCAGCAGCTTGGGACAGGGAGCTGATCAGCCCCAGCATTTT
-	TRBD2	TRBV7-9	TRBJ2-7	CASSPPGLAGEWNYEQYF	TGTGCCAGCAGCCCTCCGGGACTAGCGGGAGAGTGGAACTACGAGCAGTACTTC
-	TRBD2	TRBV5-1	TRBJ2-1	CASSLGSLRGGTNEQFF	TGCGCCAGCAGCTTGGGCTCTCTGCGGGGGGGCACCAATGAGCAGTTCTTC
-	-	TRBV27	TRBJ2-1	CASSSDIAGDEQFF	TGTGCCAGCAGTTCCGACATAGCAGGGGATGAGCAGTTCTTC
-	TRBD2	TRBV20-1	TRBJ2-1	CSAGLAGPYNEQFF	TGCAGTGCTGGACTAGCGGGACCCTACAATGAGCAGTTCTTC
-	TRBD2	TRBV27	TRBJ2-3	CASIGAGGGDTQYF	TGTGCCAGCATCGGAGCGGGGGGGGGAGATACGCAGTATTTT
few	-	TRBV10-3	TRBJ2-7	CAISPGQGTYEQYF	TGTGCCATCAGCCCCGGCCAGGGGACGTACGAGCAGTACTTC
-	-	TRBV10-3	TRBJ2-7	CAISESIFGPDYEQYF	TGTGCCATCAGTGAGTCGATATTTGGACCAGACTACGAGCAGTACTTC
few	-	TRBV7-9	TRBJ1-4	CASSSPDGHEKLFF	TGTGCCAGCAGCTCCCCCGACGGGCATGAAAAACTGTTTTTT